This T cell receptor beta chain appears in the sequencing data of a study of control samples from healthy donors and cancer patients. This table comes from immunoSEQ multiplex PCR, and its TCRdb copy is limited to in-frame clones, with some not included. The data show 150,000 to 200,000 clones, with around 90% seen just once and 1.2% to 1.5% held by the top ten. The CDR3 is 15 amino acids. V was pared by 4 bases and J by 0 bases, with 3 bases of the junction left unmatched. CDR1 is MNHEY and CDR2 is SMNVEV in the germline V gene (reference sequence). The specimen sequenced was blood. The chain has TRBV27 and TRBJ1-3; TRBD1 matches at 7 bases. This clonotype was sampled from a man aged 30-40 years in good health. The CDR3 protein is CASSSQGVSGNTIYF. The CDR3 DNA reads as TGTGCCAGCAGTTCCCAGGGGGTCTCTGGAAACACCATATATTTT.